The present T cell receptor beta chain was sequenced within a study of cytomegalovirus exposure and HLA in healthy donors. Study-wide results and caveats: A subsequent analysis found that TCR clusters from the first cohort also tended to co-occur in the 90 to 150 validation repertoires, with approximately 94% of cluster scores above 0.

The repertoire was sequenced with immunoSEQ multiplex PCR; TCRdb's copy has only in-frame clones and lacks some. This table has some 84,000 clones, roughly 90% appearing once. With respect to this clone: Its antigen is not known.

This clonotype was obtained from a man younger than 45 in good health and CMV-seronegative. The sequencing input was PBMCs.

The CDR3 coding sequence is TGTGCCAGCAGTTGGACAGGGGATGAGCAGTTCTTC. The encoded protein is CASSWTGDEQFF. The genes are TRBV5-4 and TRBJ2-1; 9 bases line up with TRBD1. This CDR3 has 12 residues. V lost 5 bases, J lost 8 bases, and 2 bases stayed unmatched. The germline V gene encodes CDR1 SGHNT and CDR2 YYREEE (reference sequence).